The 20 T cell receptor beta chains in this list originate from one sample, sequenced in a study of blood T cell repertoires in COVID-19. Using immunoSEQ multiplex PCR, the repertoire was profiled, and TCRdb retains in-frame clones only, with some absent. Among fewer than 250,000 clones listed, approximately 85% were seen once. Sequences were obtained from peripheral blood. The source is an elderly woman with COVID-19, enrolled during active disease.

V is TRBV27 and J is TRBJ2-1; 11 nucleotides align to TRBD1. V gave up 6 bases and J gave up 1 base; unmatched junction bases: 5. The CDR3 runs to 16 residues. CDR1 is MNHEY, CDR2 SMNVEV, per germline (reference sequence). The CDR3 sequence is CASRRTGGYSYNEQFF. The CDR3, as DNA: TGTGCCAGCAGAAGGACAGGGGGCTATTCCTACAATGAGCAGTTCTTC.

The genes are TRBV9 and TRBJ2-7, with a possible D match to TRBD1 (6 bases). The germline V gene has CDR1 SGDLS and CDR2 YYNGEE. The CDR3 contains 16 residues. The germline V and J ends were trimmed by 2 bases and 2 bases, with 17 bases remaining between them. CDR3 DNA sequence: TGTGCCAGCAGCGTTCTCAGGGGCCCCGGACCCTACGAGCAGTACGTC. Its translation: CASSVLRGPGPYEQYV.

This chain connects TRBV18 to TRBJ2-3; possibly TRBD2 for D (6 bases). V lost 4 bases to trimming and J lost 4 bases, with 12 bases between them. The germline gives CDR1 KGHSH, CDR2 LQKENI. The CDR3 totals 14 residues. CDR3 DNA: TGTGCCAGCTCACTTCAGACTAGTGCAGATACGCAGTATTTT. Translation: CASSLQTSADTQYF.

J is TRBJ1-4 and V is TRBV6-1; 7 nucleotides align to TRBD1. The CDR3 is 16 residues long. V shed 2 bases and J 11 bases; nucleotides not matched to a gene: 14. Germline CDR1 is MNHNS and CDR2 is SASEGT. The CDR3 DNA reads TGTGCCAGCAGTGAATGGTCTACAGGGGAATCGGGGAAACTGTTTTTT. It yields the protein CASSEWSTGESGKLFF.

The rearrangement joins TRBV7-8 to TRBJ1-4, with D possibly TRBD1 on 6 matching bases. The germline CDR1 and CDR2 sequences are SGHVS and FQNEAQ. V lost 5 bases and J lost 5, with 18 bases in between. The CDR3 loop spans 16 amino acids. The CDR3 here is CASSPAAGAGNEKLFF. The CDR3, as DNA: TGTGCCAGCAGCCCAGCAGCGGGGGCAGGAAATGAAAAACTGTTTTTT.

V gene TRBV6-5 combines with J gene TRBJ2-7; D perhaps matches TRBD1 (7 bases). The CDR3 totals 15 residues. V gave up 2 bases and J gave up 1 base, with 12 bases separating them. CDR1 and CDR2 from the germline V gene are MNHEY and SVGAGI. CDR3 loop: CASSYMAGGSYEQYF. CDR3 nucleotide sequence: TGTGCCAGCAGTTACATGGCAGGGGGGTCCTACGAGCAGTACTTC.

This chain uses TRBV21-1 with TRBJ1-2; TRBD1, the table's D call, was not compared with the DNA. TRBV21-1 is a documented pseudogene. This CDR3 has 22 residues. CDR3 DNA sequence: TGTGCCAGCAGCAAAGCGACCAAAAAGGGGGAAACATGGAGCATTACTAAGTATGGCTACACCTTC. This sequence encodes CASSKATKKGETWSITKYGYTF.

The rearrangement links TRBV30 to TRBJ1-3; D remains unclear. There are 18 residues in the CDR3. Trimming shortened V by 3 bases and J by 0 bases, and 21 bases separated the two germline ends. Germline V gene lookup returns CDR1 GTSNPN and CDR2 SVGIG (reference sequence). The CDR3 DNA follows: TGTGCCTGGAGGAATAGTGGGAGGGCCTTTCTCTCTGGAAACACCATATATTTT. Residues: CAWRNSGRAFLSGNTIYF.

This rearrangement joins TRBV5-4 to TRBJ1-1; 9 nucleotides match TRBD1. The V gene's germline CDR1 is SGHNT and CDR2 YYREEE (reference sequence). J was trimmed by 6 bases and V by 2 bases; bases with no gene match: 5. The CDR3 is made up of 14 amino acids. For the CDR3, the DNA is TGTGCCAGCAGCTTAGACAGGGGGAAGCCTGAAGCTTTCTTT. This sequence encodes CASSLDRGKPEAFF.

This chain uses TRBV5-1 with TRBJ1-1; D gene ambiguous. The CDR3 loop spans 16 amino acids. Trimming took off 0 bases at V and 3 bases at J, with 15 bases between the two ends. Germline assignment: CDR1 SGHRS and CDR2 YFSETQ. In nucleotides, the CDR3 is TGCGCCAGCAGCTTGGATCAGGCCCGGGGAGACACTGAAGCTTTCTTT. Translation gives CASSLDQARGDTEAFF.

The CDR3 nucleotides are TGTGCCAGCAGATTTCGAGATCCGACTGAAGCTTTCTTT. This translates into CASRFRDPTEAFF. The chain joins TRBV6-6 to TRBJ1-1; D is undetermined. The CDR3 length is 13 residues. V lost 6 bases to trimming and J lost 5 bases, with 13 bases between them. Germline V gene lookup returns CDR1 MNHNY and CDR2 SVGAGI (reference sequence).

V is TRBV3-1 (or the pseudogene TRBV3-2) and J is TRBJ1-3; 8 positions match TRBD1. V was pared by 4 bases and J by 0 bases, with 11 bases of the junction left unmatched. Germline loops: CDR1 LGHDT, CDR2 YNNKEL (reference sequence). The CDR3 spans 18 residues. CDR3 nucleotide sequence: TGTGCCAGCAGCCGACAGACAGGGGCTCCGGGCTCTGGAAACACCATATATTTT. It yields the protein CASSRQTGAPGSGNTIYF.

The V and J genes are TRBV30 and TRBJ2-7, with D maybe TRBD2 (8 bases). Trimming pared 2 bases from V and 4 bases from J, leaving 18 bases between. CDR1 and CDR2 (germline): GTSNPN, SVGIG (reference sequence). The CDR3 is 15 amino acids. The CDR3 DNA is TGTGCCTGGAGTCCACGGGAGGGGGCGAAGTACGAGCAGTACTTC. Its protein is CAWSPREGAKYEQYF.

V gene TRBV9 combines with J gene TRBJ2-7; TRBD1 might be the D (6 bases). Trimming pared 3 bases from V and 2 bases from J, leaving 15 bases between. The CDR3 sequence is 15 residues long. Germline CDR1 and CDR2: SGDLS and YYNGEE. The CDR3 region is CASSESTGATYEQYF. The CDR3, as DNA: TGTGCCAGCAGCGAATCGACAGGAGCAACCTACGAGCAGTACTTC.

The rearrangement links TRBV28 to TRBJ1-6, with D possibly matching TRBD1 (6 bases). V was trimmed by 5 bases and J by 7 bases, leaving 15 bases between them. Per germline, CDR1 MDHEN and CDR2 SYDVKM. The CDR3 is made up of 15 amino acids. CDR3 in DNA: TGTGCCAGCAGTGCATGGGGGCCCCTGAATTCACCCCTCCACTTT. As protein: CASSAWGPLNSPLHF. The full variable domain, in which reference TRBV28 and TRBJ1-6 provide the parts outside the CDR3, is DVKVTQSSRYLVKRTGEKVFLECVQDMDHENMFWYRQDPGLGLRLIYFSYDVKMKEKGDIPEGYSVSREKKERFSLILESASTNQTSMYLCASSAWGPLNSPLHFGNGTRLTVT.

In DNA form, the CDR3 reads TGTGCCAGCAGTTTTCTGGGACTGGAAAATAGCAATCAGCCCCAGCATTTT. Translating gives CASSFLGLENSNQPQHF. This rearrangement joins TRBV28 to TRBJ1-5, with D tentatively TRBD1 (5 bases). Looked up from germline, CDR1 is MDHEN and CDR2 is SYDVKM. The CDR3 is 17 amino acids. Between the trimmed V and J ends, which lost 3 bases and 0 bases, there was a span of 15 bases.

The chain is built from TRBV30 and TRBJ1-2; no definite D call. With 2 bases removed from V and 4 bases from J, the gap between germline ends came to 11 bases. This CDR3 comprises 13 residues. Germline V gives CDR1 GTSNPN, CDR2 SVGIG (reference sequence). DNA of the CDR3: TGTGCCTGGAGTCTCGGGGTTCCCTATGGCTACACCTTC. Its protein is CAWSLGVPYGYTF.

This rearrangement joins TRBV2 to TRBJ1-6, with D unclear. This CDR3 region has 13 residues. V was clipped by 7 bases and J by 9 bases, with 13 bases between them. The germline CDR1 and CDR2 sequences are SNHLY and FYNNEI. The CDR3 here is CASKGSEGSPLHF. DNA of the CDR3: TGTGCCAGCAAGGGTTCTGAGGGTTCACCCCTCCACTTT. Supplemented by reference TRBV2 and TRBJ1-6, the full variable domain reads EPEVTQTPSHQVTQMGQEVILRCVPISNHLYFYWYRQILGQKVEFLVSFYNNEISEKSEIFDDQFSVERPDGSNFTLKIRSTKLEDSAMYFCASKGSEGSPLHFGNGTRLTVT.

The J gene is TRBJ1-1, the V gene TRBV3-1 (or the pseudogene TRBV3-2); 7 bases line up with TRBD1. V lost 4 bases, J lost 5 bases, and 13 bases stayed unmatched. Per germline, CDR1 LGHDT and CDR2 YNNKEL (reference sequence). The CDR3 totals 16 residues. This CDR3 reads CASSPTGTVYWTEAFF. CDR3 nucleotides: TGTGCCAGCAGCCCCACCGGGACAGTCTATTGGACTGAAGCTTTCTTT.

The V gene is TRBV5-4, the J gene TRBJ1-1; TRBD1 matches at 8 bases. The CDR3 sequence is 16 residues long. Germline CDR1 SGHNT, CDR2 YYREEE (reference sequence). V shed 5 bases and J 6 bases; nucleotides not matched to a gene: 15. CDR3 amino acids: CASSSPVGQGAPEAFF. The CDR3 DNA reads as TGTGCCAGCAGTTCACCAGTCGGACAGGGAGCCCCTGAAGCTTTCTTT.